This TCR beta chain was profiled in a study of blood T cell repertoires in COVID-19. The CDR3 covers 15 residues. The V end was cut by 0 bases, the J end by 5 bases, with 11 bases between. Germline CDR1 reads LGHDT; CDR2 reads YNNKEL (reference sequence). Authors' processing steps: Scientists estimated how many nucleated cells there were by amplifying reference gene primers. The protocol was immunoSEQ multiplex PCR, while the TCRdb copy is restricted to in-frame clones and leaves out a portion. That table is the source of V, J and clone size, and D and trimming were worked out from the DNA. This sample has fewer than 50,000 clones, with around four fifths found just once.

The TCR comes from a human donor in a cohort sampled during active COVID-19. This chain uses TRBV3-1 (or the pseudogene TRBV3-2) with TRBJ1-5; no definite D call. Sequencing was performed on peripheral blood. The CDR3 DNA reads as TGTGCCAGCAGCCAAGATAATAGTCCTCATCAGCCCCAGCATTTT. Translated: CASSQDNSPHQPQHF.